Presented here are 20 T cell receptor beta chains from one specimen sequenced in a study of response to subunit inactivated influenza vaccine. Each CDR3 protein is one row after TCRdb ran MiXCR on the RT-PCR reads. The sample consists of 550,000 to 800,000 distinct CDR3 sequences, roughly 14% of them appearing once. Sequenced here: PBMCs from blood, sampled 14 to 15 days before vaccination. These receptors were obtained from a man aged 45 to 65 who received an inactivated influenza vaccine.

The chain employs TRBV27 and TRBJ2-5, with 8 bases lining up with TRBD1. Germline V gene data show CDR1 as MNHEY and CDR2 as SMNVEV (reference sequence). Germline trimming cut 4 bases from V and 5 bases from J; bases unmatched to any gene: 9. The CDR3 sequence is 15 residues long. The CDR3 nucleotides are TGTGCCAGCAGTTGGCGTCAGGGGGCCGGGGAGACCCAGTACTTC. This translates into CASSWRQGAGETQYF.

This clonotype appeared many times. CDR3 loop: CSANRLAGYVEDTQYF. The DNA of the CDR3 is TGCAGTGCTAACAGACTAGCTGGGTACGTGGAAGATACGCAGTATTTT. The chain carries TRBV20-1 and TRBJ2-3, with TRBD2 matching over 7 bases. This CDR3 contains 16 residues. V shed 4 bases and J 5 bases; nucleotides not matched to a gene: 15. CDR1 is DFQATT, CDR2 SNEGSKA, per germline (reference sequence).

This clonotype was observed a handful of times. The rearrangement joins TRBV20-1 to TRBJ2-7; D might be TRBD2 (6 bases). The CDR3 spans 14 residues. Trimming removed 2 bases from V and 0 bases from J, with 11 bases in between. Germline values: CDR1 DFQATT, CDR2 SNEGSKA (reference sequence). DNA of the CDR3: TGCAGTGCTAGAAGGGACTTCCACTCCTACGAGCAGTACTTC. Protein: CSARRDFHSYEQYF.

This clonotype was counted a few times. The chain carries TRBV6-5 and TRBJ2-2; D not certain. The V gene's germline CDR1 is MNHEY and CDR2 SVGAGI. This CDR3 contains 14 residues. V lost 2 bases and J lost 6, with 10 bases in between. The CDR3 loop reads CASSYRVDAGELFF. In DNA form, the CDR3 reads TGTGCCAGCAGTTACCGGGTCGATGCCGGGGAGCTGTTTTTT.

This clonotype was counted many times. The chain uses TRBV28 and TRBJ2-2; D is undetermined. Germline lookup yields CDR1 MDHEN and CDR2 SYDVKM. The V gene lost 3 bases and the J gene lost 5 bases, with 4 bases spanning the gap. The CDR3 has 12 amino acids. The CDR3 DNA reads TGTGCCAGCAGTTTCAAAACCGGGGAGCTGTTTTTT. Protein: CASSFKTGELFF.

V usage is TRBV11-1 and J usage is TRBJ2-2, with D tentatively TRBD1 (5 bases). V lost 5 bases and J lost 6, with 10 bases in between. The CDR3 loop spans 13 amino acids. Germline lookup yields CDR1 SGHAT and CDR2 FQDESV (reference sequence). CDR3 sequence reads: CASSPGFPGELFF. DNA of the CDR3: TGTGCCAGCAGCCCAGGGTTCCCCGGGGAGCTGTTTTTT.

The chain joins TRBV2 to TRBJ2-5, with TRBD1 matching 9 bases. V shed 3 bases and J 5 bases; nucleotides not matched to a gene: 4. The germline gives CDR1 SNHLY, CDR2 FYNNEI. The length of the CDR3 is 14 residues. DNA for the CDR3: TGTGCCAGCAGTGATTCAGGGACAGGGGAGACCCAGTACTTC. Its translation is CASSDSGTGETQYF.

The rearrangement uses TRBV20-1 and TRBJ2-7, with 7 bases identical to TRBD2. The V segment lost 8 bases and the J segment 4 bases; nucleotides outside the gene matches: 20. Germline CDR1 is DFQATT and CDR2 is SNEGSKA (reference sequence). The CDR3 runs 16 residues. CDR3 sequence: CSSGSLLQGGSYEQYF. The CDR3 nucleotides are TGCAGTTCGGGATCTCTCCTTCAGGGCGGGAGTTACGAGCAGTACTTC.

This clonotype has more than one count but fewer than ten. CDR3: CASSPNPLYTDTQYF. The CDR3, as DNA: TGCGCCAGCAGCCCCAATCCTCTATACACAGATACGCAGTATTTT. V and J are TRBV5-1 and TRBJ2-3; D not resolved. The CDR3 loop spans 15 amino acids. Germline CDR1 reads SGHRS; CDR2 reads YFSETQ. Trimming cost V 4 bases and J 2 bases, with 14 bases left between them.

About this clonotype: One base away lies a much larger clone, so this may be a sequencing read error. The genes are TRBV7-3 and TRBJ2-3; 7 nucleotides align to TRBD2. Germline CDR1 and CDR2: SGHTA and FQGTGA. This CDR3 is built from 16 residues. The CDR3: CASSLGAGAQTDTQSF. The CDR3 nucleotides are TGTGCCAGCAGCTTAGGGGCGGGAGCCCAGACAGATACGCAGTCTTTT. Variable domain in full (rest from reference TRBV7-3 and TRBJ2-3): GAGVSQTPSNKVTEKGKYVELRCDPISGHTALYWYRQSLGQGPEFLIYFQGTGAADDSGLPNDRFFAVRPEGSVSTLKIQRTERGDSAVYLCASSLGAGAQTDTQSFGPGTRLTVL.

This clonotype was counted a few times. The V gene is TRBV20-1, the J gene TRBJ2-3; D is unclear. Germline V lookup: CDR1 DFQATT, CDR2 SNEGSKA (reference sequence). CDR3 length: 12 residues. Deletions cut 3 bases from V and 0 bases from J, with 4 bases between. CDR3 sequence (DNA): TGCAGTGCTAGTCCCAGCACAGATACGCAGTATTTT. Translation: CSASPSTDTQYF.

There are a few counts of this clonotype. The chain joins TRBV28 to TRBJ2-5; 8 nucleotides align to TRBD2. Looked up from germline, CDR1 is MDHEN and CDR2 is SYDVKM. The CDR3 is 15 residues long. J gave up 4 bases and V 3 bases, and 7 bases lay outside the gene matches. This CDR3 reads CASSFRAGAVETQYF. The CDR3 coding sequence is TGTGCCAGCAGTTTCAGAGCGGGGGCTGTAGAGACCCAGTACTTC. Combining the CDR3 with reference TRBV28 and TRBJ2-5 gives the whole variable domain DVKVTQSSRYLVKRTGEKVFLECVQDMDHENMFWYRQDPGLGLRLIYFSYDVKMKEKGDIPEGYSVSREKKERFSLILESASTNQTSMYLCASSFRAGAVETQYFGPGTRLLVL.

The table lists this clonotype with a few counts. CDR3 protein: CASSHGTSGSVTDTQYF. For the CDR3, the DNA is TGTGCCAGCAGCCACGGGACTAGCGGGAGCGTCACAGATACGCAGTATTTT. The chain uses TRBV4-2 and TRBJ2-3, with 14 bases lining up with TRBD2. Germline CDR1 and CDR2: LGHNA and YNFKEQ. The CDR3 is made up of 17 amino acids. The J segment lost 2 bases and the V segment lost 3 bases, leaving 4 bases of the junction unmatched.

The J gene is TRBJ2-1, the V gene TRBV6-5; 12 positions agree with TRBD1. The CDR3 totals 17 residues. Germline CDR1 reads MNHEY; CDR2 reads SVGAGI. With V trimmed by 4 bases and J by 9 bases, 13 bases remained unmatched. CDR3 DNA sequence: TGTGCCAGCAGTTCAAACACCGGGACAGGGGGCCGGAGTGAGCAGTTCTTC. Translation gives CASSSNTGTGGRSEQFF.

V is TRBV25-1 and J is TRBJ1-5; D is unresolved. Germline lookup yields CDR1 MGHDK and CDR2 SYGVNS. The V and J ends lost 3 bases and 3 bases respectively, with 9 bases between them. The length of the CDR3 is 14 residues. CDR3 DNA: TGTGCCAGCAGTGAGGGCGGTAACAATCAGCCCCAGCATTTT. Its translation is CASSEGGNNQPQHF.

In its sample, this clonotype was seen a few times. The chain joins TRBV28 to TRBJ2-3; TRBD1 aligns across 9 bases. This CDR3 is 16 amino acids long. The V and J ends lost 8 bases and 3 bases, in that order; junction bases with no gene match: 12. From germline, CDR1 is MDHEN and CDR2 SYDVKM. CDR3 DNA sequence: TGTGCCAGCGGACCACAGGGGGCGTTAGGTACAGATACGCAGTATTTT. This gives the protein CASGPQGALGTDTQYF.

This chain uses TRBV9 with TRBJ2-1; D remains ambiguous. Germline V gene lookup returns CDR1 SGDLS and CDR2 YYNGEE. Between the trimmed V and J ends, which lost 0 bases and 3 bases, there was a span of 7 bases. This CDR3 has 14 amino acids. The CDR3 DNA reads as TGTGCCAGCAGCGTAGACGGCCTCTACAATGAGCAGTTCTTC. It is translated as CASSVDGLYNEQFF.

This clonotype was counted a few times. This chain connects TRBV28 to TRBJ1-2; the match to TRBD1 covers 9 bases. The V and J ends lost 6 bases and 3 bases, in that order; junction bases with no gene match: 2. Germline-derived CDR1 and CDR2 are MDHEN and SYDVKM. The CDR3 runs 13 residues. The CDR3: CASRTGGHYGYTF. The CDR3 coding sequence is TGTGCCAGCAGAACAGGGGGCCACTATGGCTACACCTTC.

This clonotype was found a few times. V is TRBV7-9 and J is TRBJ2-7; unclear D gene. There are 14 residues in the CDR3. Germline V gives CDR1 SEHNR, CDR2 FQNEAQ (reference sequence). V was pared by 5 bases and J by 3 bases, with 14 bases between. In DNA, the CDR3 is TGTGCCAGCAGCCCTACAGAGATCAACTACGAGCAGTACTTC. This gives the protein CASSPTEINYEQYF.

This chain uses TRBV20-1 with TRBJ1-1, with D hard to call. Germline V gene lookup returns CDR1 DFQATT and CDR2 SNEGSKA (reference sequence). This CDR3 has 14 residues. The V end was cut by 3 bases, the J end by 1 base, with 12 bases between. The CDR3 reads CSASPAEGNTEAFF. DNA for the CDR3: TGCAGTGCTAGCCCCGCGGAGGGGAACACTGAAGCTTTCTTT.